The rows below give T cell receptor beta chains drawn from one sample of a study of T cells in narcolepsy. The assay was immunoSEQ multiplex PCR, and TCRdb's table has in-frame clones only and misses some. The sample lists about 40,000 clones, more than 70% seen once, with 1% to 1.5% in the top ten. The sample consisted of CD45RA- memory CD4+ T cells from PBMCs. The receptors shown here come from a human donor with narcolepsy. Each CDR3 is given with its conserved first and last residue. Each record gives: J gene, D gene, V gene, clone size, CDR3 protein, CDR3 DNA. The D gene is left open where the match is weak. Some rows mark clone size as missing; the rest say once, few, many or name a class of expanded clone.

TRBJ1-2 TRBD1 TRBV6-1 once CASRRTGTEYGYTF TGTGCCAGCAGACGAACCGGGACAGAGTATGGCTACACCTTC
TRBJ2-3 NA TRBV11-2 NA CASSSTFADTQYF TGTGCCAGCAGCTCCACCTTTGCAGATACGCAGTATTTT
TRBJ1-2 NA TRBV21-1 once CASSRRGRGHRFYTF TGTGCCAGCAGCCGTAGGGGCAGGGGGCATCGATTCTACACCTTC
TRBJ2-7 TRBD2 TRBV30 once CAWSPPGLAPTYEQYF TGTGCCTGGAGTCCTCCGGGACTAGCGCCCACCTACGAGCAGTACTTC
TRBJ1-4 NA TRBV4-1 NA CASSQNRNEKLFF TGCGCCAGCAGCCAGAACAGAAATGAAAAACTGTTTTTT
TRBJ1-1 TRBD1 TRBV2 NA CASGQGGNTEAFF TGTGCCAGCGGACAGGGGGGGAACACTGAAGCTTTCTTT
TRBJ2-1 TRBD1 TRBV9 NA CASSSDQGVTGNEQFF TGTGCCAGCAGCTCAGACCAGGGGGTTACGGGGAATGAGCAGTTCTTC
TRBJ2-3 TRBD2 TRBV10-3 NA CAISESVGTIVPTQYF TGTGCCATCAGTGAGTCGGTAGGGACTATAGTCCCTACGCAGTATTTT
TRBJ2-3 NA TRBV5-4 NA CASSLEPRSTDTQYF TGTGCCAGCAGCTTGGAGCCCCGAAGCACAGATACGCAGTATTTT
TRBJ2-1 NA TRBV5-1 once CASSLALGLTGEQFF TGCGCCAGCAGCTTGGCTTTGGGACTTACCGGTGAGCAGTTCTTC
TRBJ1-2 NA TRBV5-8 NA CASSLTGRAYGYTF TGTGCCAGCAGCTTGACAGGGAGGGCCTATGGCTACACCTTC
TRBJ2-7 TRBD2 TRBV27 NA CASSSRDYPYEQYF TGTGCCAGCAGTTCCCGGGACTACCCCTACGAGCAGTACTTC
TRBJ1-1 NA TRBV9 NA CASSVAVGNTEAFF TGTGCCAGCAGCGTAGCGGTGGGAAACACTGAAGCTTTCTTT
TRBJ1-2 TRBD1 TRBV30 NA CAWSSDSGGLRYTF TGTGCCTGGAGCTCGGATTCAGGGGGCCTTCGCTACACCTTC
TRBJ1-1 NA TRBV2 NA CASSPRGDTEAFF TGTGCCAGCAGCCCACGGGGGGACACTGAAGCTTTCTTT
TRBJ2-7 NA TRBV27 NA CASSLKVSYEQYF TGTGCCAGCAGTTTAAAAGTGAGCTACGAGCAGTACTTC
TRBJ1-2 NA TRBV28 NA CASRSGGTNYGYTF TGTGCCAGCAGGTCTGGGGGGACCAACTATGGCTACACCTTC
TRBJ1-1 NA TRBV6-1 NA CASRSVGNTEAFF TGTGCCAGCAGGTCTGTTGGGAACACTGAAGCTTTCTTT
TRBJ2-7 NA TRBV6-6 medium-sized CASSNYLEQYF TGTGCCAGCAGCAACTACCTCGAGCAGTACTTC
TRBJ2-3 TRBD2 TRBV19 NA CASSMLAASTDTQYF TGTGCCAGTAGTATGCTAGCGGCTAGCACAGATACGCAGTATTTT
TRBJ2-7 NA TRBV6-5 NA CASSSPGGEQYF TGTGCCAGCAGTTCCCCCGGGGGCGAGCAGTACTTC
TRBJ2-5 TRBD1 TRBV30 NA CAWSLGQGRQETQYF TGTGCCTGGAGTTTGGGACAGGGGCGACAAGAGACCCAGTACTTC
TRBJ2-1 TRBD2 TRBV7-9 NA CASSLRGTSIDGQFF TGTGCCAGCAGTCTAAGGGGGACTAGCATCGATGGGCAGTTCTTC
TRBJ2-1 NA TRBV5-1 NA CASSRDSSYNEQFF TGCGCCAGCAGCAGGGATAGCTCCTACAATGAGCAGTTCTTC
TRBJ1-2 NA TRBV29-1 NA CSVDFGGGYGYTF TGCAGCGTTGACTTCGGCGGTGGCTATGGCTACACCTTC
TRBJ2-6 NA TRBV19 NA CASSIDLSLTGANVLTF TGTGCCAGTAGTATAGATCTCTCCCTTACTGGGGCCAACGTCCTGACTTTC
TRBJ1-5 NA TRBV19 NA CASSREPRNQPQHF TGTGCCAGTAGTCGGGAACCCCGCAATCAGCCCCAGCATTTT
TRBJ2-1 NA TRBV7-3 NA CASSLSGVTNYNEQFF TGTGCCAGCAGCTTAAGTGGCGTCACTAACTACAATGAGCAGTTCTTC
TRBJ2-2 TRBD1 TRBV27 NA CASSKGQAATGELFF TGTGCCAGCAGCAAAGGACAGGCTGCTACCGGGGAGCTGTTTTTT
TRBJ2-2 TRBD1 TRBV27 NA CASKFLDRGLTGELFF TGTGCCAGCAAGTTTTTGGACAGGGGGCTAACCGGGGAGCTGTTTTTT
TRBJ2-6 TRBD1 TRBV5-1 NA CASSLTGTDSGANVLTF TGCGCCAGCAGCTTGACCGGGACAGACTCTGGGGCCAACGTCCTGACTTTC
TRBJ2-5 TRBD2 TRBV7-2 NA CASSPGVLAGGTQYF TGTGCCAGCAGCCCCGGGGTGCTAGCGGGAGGGACCCAGTACTTC
TRBJ2-3 NA TRBV2 few CASSYLLSRDTQYF TGTGCCAGCAGTTACCTACTTTCACGAGATACGCAGTATTTT
TRBJ1-5 NA TRBV19 NA CATEGGGNQPQHF TGTGCCACCGAGGGAGGGGGCAATCAGCCCCAGCATTTT
TRBJ2-3 NA TRBV14 NA CASSQGRDRLYF TGTGCCAGCAGCCAAGGCCGGGACCGCCTGTATTTT
TRBJ1-5 NA TRBV12-5 NA CASGLEGNQPQHF TGTGCTAGTGGTTTGGAGGGCAATCAGCCCCAGCATTTT
TRBJ2-3 NA TRBV5-1 NA CASSWVGLALNTQYF TGCGCCAGCAGCTGGGTTGGTCTAGCGTTAAATACGCAGTATTTT
TRBJ1-3 NA TRBV5-1 NA CASSPTTPGGSGNTIYF TGCGCCAGCAGCCCCACGACCCCCGGGGGCTCTGGAAACACCATATATTTT
TRBJ2-5 NA TRBV5-1 once CASSPSRETQYF TGCGCCAGCAGCCCCTCCCGGGAGACCCAGTACTTC
TRBJ2-7 TRBD2 TRBV9 NA CASSAFGASGGNEQYF TGTGCCAGCAGCGCCTTCGGAGCTAGCGGGGGAAACGAGCAGTACTTC
TRBJ2-1 NA TRBV9 NA CASSVEEAAYNEQFF TGTGCCAGCAGCGTAGAGGAAGCGGCCTACAATGAGCAGTTCTTC
TRBJ1-3 TRBD1 TRBV30 few CAWSRDRGSGNTIYF TGTGCCTGGAGCCGGGACAGGGGTTCTGGAAACACCATATATTTT
TRBJ2-1 TRBD2 TRBV5-1 NA CASSGGGPGLVGEQFF TGCGCCAGCAGCGGGGGCGGCCCGGGACTAGTAGGTGAGCAGTTCTTC
TRBJ1-3 NA TRBV6-1 NA CASSEASGDTSGNTIYF TGTGCCAGCAGTGAAGCGTCGGGGGATACCTCTGGAAACACCATATATTTT
TRBJ2-1 TRBD2 TRBV7-9 NA CASSLEREGRNEQFF TGTGCCAGCAGCTTAGAGCGGGAGGGCAGAAATGAGCAGTTCTTC